A single sample is the source of the 30 T cell receptor beta chains below, sequenced in a study of T cells after posttransplantation cyclophosphamide. A marrow graft followed busulfan-fludarabine conditioning, with cyclophosphamide on days +3 and +4. Method: immunoSEQ multiplex PCR; TCRdb's copy keeps in-frame clones and lacks some. The sample has tens of thousands of clones; 78% are singletons. Specimen: CD4+ T cells sorted from blood, collected roughly 2,000 days after a stem cell transplant with posttransplant cyclophosphamide. These receptor sequences come from a female patient in her thirties or forties who received an allogeneic stem cell transplant from a related donor, was CMV-positive, and had no GVHD. The T cells may come from the graft donor.

The chain is built from TRBV28 and TRBJ1-2; TRBD1 agrees at 8 bases. Trimming took 3 bases from V and 5 from J; bases not matched to a gene: 5. CDR3 size: 14 residues. Germline CDR1 reads MDHEN; CDR2 reads SYDVKM. CDR3 DNA sequence: TGTGCCAGCAGTTTTAGACAGGGGATTTATGGCTACACCTTC. Translated, it gives CASSFRQGIYGYTF.

V and J are TRBV7-3 and TRBJ2-1, with TRBD1 identical over 8 bases. J lost 5 bases, V lost 5 bases, and 5 bases had no gene match. This CDR3 is built from 14 residues. Looked up from germline, CDR1 is SGHTA and CDR2 is FQGTGA. The CDR3 here is CASSRTGRNNEQFF. The DNA for the CDR3 is TGTGCCAGCAGCCGGACAGGGAGGAACAATGAGCAGTTCTTC. The entire variable domain, with the rest obtained from reference TRBV7-3 and TRBJ2-1, is as follows: GAGVSQTPSNKVTEKGKYVELRCDPISGHTALYWYRQSLGQGPEFLIYFQGTGAADDSGLPNDRFFAVRPEGSVSTLKIQRTERGDSAVYLCASSRTGRNNEQFFGPGTRLTVL.

The chain joins TRBV25-1 to TRBJ1-3, with no clear D. The CDR3 extends over 17 amino acids. V was cut by 1 base and J by 0 bases, with 13 bases left in between. Per the germline V gene, CDR1 is MGHDK and CDR2 is SYGVNS. The CDR3 coding sequence is TGTGCCAGCAGTGAATCAGTGGGCGCCAACTCTGGAAACACCATATATTTT. Residues: CASSESVGANSGNTIYF.

J is TRBJ2-3 and V is TRBV6-5; TRBD1 matches 11 bases. The CDR3 length is 15 residues. V lost 2 bases to trimming and J lost 6 bases; unmatched junction nucleotides: 4. The germline gives CDR1 MNHEY, CDR2 SVGAGI. As DNA, the CDR3 is TGTGCCAGCAGTTACACCGGGACAGGGGGGGATACGCAGTATTTT. It codes for CASSYTGTGGDTQYF.

The chain recombines TRBV5-4 with TRBJ1-6; TRBD1 agrees at 8 bases. The V gene's germline CDR1 is SGHNT and CDR2 YYREEE (reference sequence). This CDR3 has 15 amino acids. V lost 0 bases, J lost 7 bases, and 3 bases stayed unmatched. CDR3 DNA sequence: TGTGCCAGCAGCTTGGGGTGGACAGGGAATTCACCCCTCCACTTT. As protein: CASSLGWTGNSPLHF.

V and J are TRBV10-3 and TRBJ1-1, with TRBD1 matching 8 bases. With 6 bases clipped from V and 1 base from J, the junction kept 7 bases outside the gene matches. Germline CDR1 reads ENHRY; CDR2 reads SYGVKD. The CDR3 covers 15 residues. The CDR3 loop reads CAIRLTGEENTEAFF. CDR3 DNA: TGTGCCATCAGGCTGACAGGGGAGGAGAACACTGAAGCTTTCTTT.

This chain joins TRBV5-4 and TRBJ2-5; TRBD2 is a possible D gene (6 bases). The CDR3 is 16 amino acids. The germline V gene encodes CDR1 SGHNT and CDR2 YYREEE (reference sequence). The germline V and J ends were trimmed by 4 bases and 1 base, with 17 bases remaining between them. CDR3 nucleotides: TGTGCCAGCAGCCAACCAGAGATGGGACTCCAAGAGACCCAGTACTTC. Amino acid sequence: CASSQPEMGLQETQYF.

V is TRBV11-1 and J is TRBJ2-7, with 8 nucleotides matching TRBD2. V trimming: 1 base; J trimming: 2 bases; junction bases outside the gene matches: 4. The V gene's germline CDR1 is SGHAT and CDR2 FQDESV (reference sequence). The CDR3 length is 15 residues. CDR3 region: CASSLDGGATYEQYF. Written as DNA, the CDR3 is TGTGCCAGCAGCTTAGACGGGGGGGCAACCTACGAGCAGTACTTC.

The chain employs TRBV11-2 and TRBJ2-7; TRBD1 matches 11 bases. Trimming took 4 bases from V and 3 from J; bases not matched to a gene: 2. The CDR3 runs to 14 residues. Germline assignment: CDR1 SGHAT and CDR2 FQNNGV. Written as DNA, the CDR3 is TGTGCCAGCAGCTCCGGGACAGGGGGCTACGAGCAGTACTTC. This codes for CASSSGTGGYEQYF.

V gene TRBV29-1 combines with J gene TRBJ2-7, with D maybe TRBD1 (6 bases). Germline loops: CDR1 SQVTM, CDR2 ANQGSEA. Deletions cut 6 bases from V and 3 bases from J, with 12 bases between. This CDR3 is 12 amino acids long. The chain's CDR3 is CSVTKDSYEQYF. DNA of the CDR3: TGCAGCGTCACCAAGGACAGCTACGAGCAGTACTTC.

The chain combines TRBV5-1 with TRBJ2-3, with TRBD2 matching 9 bases. CDR3 length: 16 amino acids. Germline CDR1 is SGHRS and CDR2 is YFSETQ. With 0 bases clipped from V and 2 bases from J, the junction kept 4 bases outside the gene matches. In nucleotides, the CDR3 is TGCGCCAGCAGCTTGGCCGCGGGGGGGGTCACAGATACGCAGTATTTT. This gives the protein CASSLAAGGVTDTQYF. Complete variable domain (other parts from reference TRBV5-1 and TRBJ2-3): KAGVTQTPRYLIKTRGQQVTLSCSPISGHRSVSWYQQTPGQGLQFLFEYFSETQRNKGNFPGRFSGRQFSNSRSEMNVSTLELGDSALYLCASSLAAGGVTDTQYFGPGTRLTVL.

This chain links TRBV12-5 with TRBJ2-1; possible D gene TRBD2, 6 bases. The V end lost 7 bases, the J end lost 6 bases, and 22 bases lay between the germline ends. The CDR3 is made up of 16 amino acids. CDR1 is LGHNT, CDR2 FRNRAP, per germline. The CDR3 DNA is TGTGCTAGTGCTTCCTCTTGGGGGGTCGATATCAATGAGCAGTTCTTC. Protein: CASASSWGVDINEQFF.

The V and J genes are TRBV5-1 and TRBJ1-5, with a weak D call TRBD1 (6 bases). The CDR3 runs 15 residues. The V end was cut by 0 bases, the J end by 3 bases, with 10 bases between. Looked up from germline, CDR1 is SGHRS and CDR2 is YFSETQ. The DNA of the CDR3 is TGCGCCAGCAGCTTGGGTTGGACAGACAATCAGCCCCAGCATTTT. It encodes CASSLGWTDNQPQHF. Full variable domain (remainder filled in from reference TRBV5-1 and TRBJ1-5): KAGVTQTPRYLIKTRGQQVTLSCSPISGHRSVSWYQQTPGQGLQFLFEYFSETQRNKGNFPGRFSGRQFSNSRSEMNVSTLELGDSALYLCASSLGWTDNQPQHFGDGTRLSIL.

This clone was seen a handful of times. The J gene is TRBJ2-7, the V gene TRBV5-1; 7 nucleotides align to TRBD2. V was clipped by 4 bases and J by 5 bases; unmatched bases: 15. Per germline, CDR1 SGHRS and CDR2 YFSETQ. The CDR3 has 16 amino acids. CDR3 loop: CASSDPRGGKINEQYF. DNA of the CDR3: TGCGCCAGCAGCGATCCAAGGGGAGGGAAGATTAACGAGCAGTACTTC.

J is TRBJ2-7 and V is TRBV5-4; a weak D match, TRBD2 (5 bases). Trimming left V 2 bases short and J 6 bases short, with 15 bases between. Germline CDR1 is SGHNT and CDR2 is YYREEE (reference sequence). CDR3 size: 14 residues. As DNA, the CDR3 is TGTGCCAGCAGCTTCGCGGGCGGCCCCCTCGAGCAGTACTTC. Translating it yields CASSFAGGPLEQYF. Supplemented by reference TRBV5-4 and TRBJ2-7, the full variable domain reads ETGVTQSPTHLIKTRGQQVTLRCSSQSGHNTVSWYQQALGQGPQFIFQYYREEENGRGNFPPRFSGLQFPNYSSELNVNALELDDSALYLCASSFAGGPLEQYFGPGTRLTVT.

The V and J genes are TRBV6-5 and TRBJ2-1; 7 positions agree with TRBD1. The CDR3 length is 14 residues. CDR1 and CDR2 (germline): MNHEY, SVGAGI. V shed 9 bases and J 4 bases; nucleotides not matched to a gene: 9. Here the CDR3 DNA reads TGTGCCAGTCGTACGGACAGGCTTTACAATGAGCAGTTCTTC. Protein: CASRTDRLYNEQFF.

V usage is TRBV7-3 and J usage is TRBJ2-1, with D possibly TRBD1 on 8 matching bases. The CDR3 is made up of 14 amino acids. From germline, CDR1 is SGHTA and CDR2 FQGTGA. Deletions cut 5 bases from V and 7 bases from J, with 15 bases between. CDR3 sequence (DNA): TGTGCCAGCAGCACCCACAGGGGGGGTAATGAGCAGTTCTTC. Translating it yields CASSTHRGGNEQFF.

The chain carries TRBV5-1 and TRBJ2-2, with TRBD1 matching 9 bases. Germline values: CDR1 SGHRS, CDR2 YFSETQ. The CDR3 contains 16 residues. Trimming removed 0 bases from V and 5 bases from J; junction bases left unmatched: 5. The CDR3, as DNA: TGCGCCAGCAGCTTGGCGGGGACAGGGAGGACCGGGGAGCTGTTTTTT. Protein product: CASSLAGTGRTGELFF.

This CDR3 is CASSSLAGGTNNEQFF. The CDR3 DNA is TGTGCCAGCAGTTCCTTAGCGGGGGGTACCAACAATGAGCAGTTCTTC. J is TRBJ2-1 and V is TRBV6-5, with 10 bases lining up with TRBD2. Per the germline V gene, CDR1 is MNHEY and CDR2 is SVGAGI. The CDR3 sequence is 16 residues long. J lost 5 bases, V lost 4 bases, and 8 bases had no gene match.

The chain is built from TRBV25-1 and TRBJ1-2; 9 nucleotides match TRBD1. The junction had 9 bases not matched to a gene; V was cut back by 3 bases and J by 7 bases. This CDR3 contains 15 residues. Germline V gene lookup returns CDR1 MGHDK and CDR2 SYGVNS. CDR3 nucleotide sequence: TGTGCCAGCAGTGACCCCGGCGGGACAGGGCTTGGCTACACCTTC. Protein sequence: CASSDPGGTGLGYTF.

This chain connects TRBV5-1 to TRBJ2-2; D is perhaps TRBD1 (5 bases). Germline V gives CDR1 SGHRS, CDR2 YFSETQ. The CDR3 has 14 residues. V was cut by 4 bases and J by 5 bases, with 12 bases left in between. The CDR3 coding sequence is TGCGCCAGCAGCGTTTCCCAGGGAACCGGGGAGCTGTTTTTT. It is translated as CASSVSQGTGELFF.

This chain uses TRBV27 with TRBJ1-3, with 9 positions matching TRBD1. This CDR3 contains 13 residues. V was pared by 8 bases and J by 2 bases, with 1 base of the junction left unmatched. The germline CDR1 and CDR2 sequences are MNHEY and SMNVEV (reference sequence). CDR3 amino acids: CASRTGAGNTIYF. CDR3 nucleotides: TGTGCCAGCCGGACAGGGGCTGGAAACACCATATATTTT.

This clone was picked up one time. The chain has TRBV18 and TRBJ2-2; 8 bases are shared with TRBD1. CDR3 length equals 15 residues. CDR1 KGHSH and CDR2 LQKENI come from the germline V gene. The junction had 1 base not matched to a gene; V was cut back by 3 bases and J by 1 base. CDR3 DNA: TGTGCCAGCTCACCCGGGACAGGGAACACCGGGGAGCTGTTTTTT. Its protein product is CASSPGTGNTGELFF.

The chain has TRBV5-1 and TRBJ2-5; D possibly corresponds to TRBD2 (5 bases). The CDR3 has 16 residues. From germline, CDR1 is SGHRS and CDR2 YFSETQ. The V end lost 0 bases, the J end lost 5 bases, and 17 bases lay between the germline ends. CDR3 region: CASSLVPAPAAETQYF. DNA of the CDR3: TGCGCCAGCAGCTTGGTGCCGGCCCCAGCGGCGGAGACCCAGTACTTC.

The chain carries TRBV19 and TRBJ1-6; 7 bases align to TRBD1. The CDR3 spans 15 residues. V lost 5 bases and J lost 7; bases outside the gene matches: 8. Germline V gives CDR1 LNHDA, CDR2 SQIVND (reference sequence). The CDR3 region has the DNA TGTGCCAGTAGTCTGACAGGGACGCTGAATTCACCCCTCCACTTT. This encodes CASSLTGTLNSPLHF.

The chain joins TRBV19 to TRBJ2-7; D might be TRBD1 (5 bases). The CDR3 runs to 14 residues. In germline, CDR1 is LNHDA, CDR2 SQIVND (reference sequence). V lost 7 bases to trimming and J lost 3 bases, with 16 bases between them. The CDR3 region has the DNA TGTGCCAGTACCCAGACAGTCCAAGGCTACGAGCAGTACTTC. This encodes CASTQTVQGYEQYF.

V and J are TRBV7-6 and TRBJ2-7; 10 bases are shared with TRBD1. With 0 bases clipped from V and 5 bases from J, the junction kept 4 bases outside the gene matches. This CDR3 spans 15 amino acids. The germline V gene encodes CDR1 SGHVS and CDR2 FNYEAQ. The CDR3 nucleotides read TGTGCCAGCAGCTTAGCGACGGGACAGGGGAACGAGCAGTACTTC. Protein product: CASSLATGQGNEQYF. The variable domain in full, completed from reference TRBV7-6 and TRBJ2-7, reads GAGVSQSPRYKVTKRGQDVALRCDPISGHVSLYWYRQALGQGPEFLTYFNYEAQQDKSGLPNDRFSAERPEGSISTLTIQRTEQRDSAMYRCASSLATGQGNEQYFGPGTRLTVT.

The chain employs TRBV7-6 and TRBJ2-5, with TRBD2 identical over 9 bases. This CDR3 comprises 15 residues. The germline V gene encodes CDR1 SGHVS and CDR2 FNYEAQ. The junction had 13 bases not matched to a gene; V was cut back by 5 bases and J by 9 bases. CDR3 sequence (DNA): TGTGCCAGCAGCGGAAAGTTGGGACTAGCCACGGCCCAGTACTTC. This gives the protein CASSGKLGLATAQYF.

The chain recombines TRBV19 with TRBJ1-6, with 10 bases matching TRBD1. This CDR3 spans 15 amino acids. Germline-derived CDR1 and CDR2 are LNHDA and SQIVND (reference sequence). The junction had 3 bases not matched to a gene; V was cut back by 4 bases and J by 6 bases. Here the CDR3 reads CASSNGQGVNSPLHF. The CDR3 DNA reads TGTGCCAGTAGTAACGGACAGGGGGTTAATTCACCCCTCCACTTT.

This clone has just one count. The chain is built from TRBV28 and TRBJ2-7, with 7 bases lining up with TRBD2. Germline CDR1 and CDR2: MDHEN and SYDVKM. The CDR3 is 14 residues long. V lost 2 bases to trimming and J lost 4 bases; unmatched junction nucleotides: 5. In nucleotides, the CDR3 is TGTGCCAGCAGTTTAGGGGGACTACGGTACGAGCAGTACTTC. Its translation: CASSLGGLRYEQYF.